This T cell receptor beta chain was captured in a study of blood T cells in healthy people across ages. Broader study findings: Roughly linear age-related decline in beta diversity appeared, significant by age about 40. PBMCs that were unsorted prevented a conclusive naive versus antigen-experienced comparison. Strongly correlated with naive T cell percentage was TCR beta diversity.

As regards this clonotype: Its antigen remains unknown.

With a J-beta primer mix and a sample-barcoded 5' primer, a second PCR ran about 7 to 12 cycles. Every sample gave at least 2.5 million paired-end reads containing CDR3. Using its own MiXCR run on the 5' RACE reads, TCRdb lists one record per CDR3 protein. The data show around 970,000 distinct CDR3 sequences, just over 50% seen once. This CDR3 has 14 residues. Germline CDR1 is SGHRS and CDR2 is YFSETQ. The V and J ends lost 0 bases and 5 bases respectively, with 11 bases between them. This clonotype was obtained from a woman aged 60-75 years in good health. The sequencing input was blood. The chain joins TRBV5-1 to TRBJ1-1; no firm D call. CDR3 nucleotide sequence: TGCGCCAGCAGCTTGGATGGTTCCACGACTGAAGCTTTCTTT. The encoded protein is CASSLDGSTTEAFF.